The text below deals with one T cell receptor (beta chain). No antigen is known for it. The germline V gene has CDR1 MGHRA and CDR2 YSYEKL. J lost 5 bases, V lost 0 bases, and 4 bases had no gene match. CDR3 length: 16 amino acids. This entry comes from a study of cytomegalovirus exposure and HLA in healthy donors. Turning to the study itself: Unique TCR beta sequences numbering approximately 120 million came from 150 million to 200 million T cells in an earlier analysis. Overall study findings and caveats: There were over 150 TCR beta chains listed as cytomegalovirus-associated. Common viral pathogens (according to a later analysis) appeared linked to several of the most significant clusters.

The PCR made use of 60 Vbeta and 13 Jbeta primers. The protocol was immunoSEQ multiplex PCR, while the TCRdb copy is restricted to in-frame clones and leaves out a portion. The table counts about 62,000 clones; 4% to 5.5% lies in the top ten. The receptor's source is a man under 40 in good health and CMV-seropositive. The V gene is TRBV4-1, the J gene TRBJ1-4; 9 bases align to TRBD1. The source material was PBMCs. The CDR3 here is CASSQDRGTGNEKLFF. The CDR3 DNA is TGCGCCAGCAGCCAAGATAGGGGGACAGGGAATGAAAAACTGTTTTTT.